The sequence of this TCR beta chain was determined in a study of T cells in localized non-small cell lung cancer. The method was immunoSEQ multiplex PCR; TCRdb's version includes in-frame clones alone and lacks a portion of them. The repertoire holds about 2,100 clones, with around 21% as singletons. V shed 5 bases and J shed 5 bases, with 15 bases lying between them. The CDR3 runs to 14 residues. Germline lookup yields CDR1 LNHDA and CDR2 SQIVND (reference sequence). The receptor was derived from a woman between 35 and 75 years old with stage I lung adenocarcinoma. Source: lung tumor tissue, taken before any cancer treatment. The V and J genes are TRBV19 and TRBJ1-2, with a tentative D call TRBD1 (5 bases). DNA for the CDR3: TGTGCCAGTAGTTTCCGGGACGGACTATATGGCTACACCTTC. Its protein is CASSFRDGLYGYTF. The whole variable domain, filled in from reference TRBV19 and TRBJ1-2, reads DGGITQSPKYLFRKEGQNVTLSCEQNLNHDAMYWYRQDPGQGLRLIYYSQIVNDFQKGDIAEGYSVSREKKESFPLTVTSAQKNPTAFYLCASSFRDGLYGYTFGSGTRLTVV.